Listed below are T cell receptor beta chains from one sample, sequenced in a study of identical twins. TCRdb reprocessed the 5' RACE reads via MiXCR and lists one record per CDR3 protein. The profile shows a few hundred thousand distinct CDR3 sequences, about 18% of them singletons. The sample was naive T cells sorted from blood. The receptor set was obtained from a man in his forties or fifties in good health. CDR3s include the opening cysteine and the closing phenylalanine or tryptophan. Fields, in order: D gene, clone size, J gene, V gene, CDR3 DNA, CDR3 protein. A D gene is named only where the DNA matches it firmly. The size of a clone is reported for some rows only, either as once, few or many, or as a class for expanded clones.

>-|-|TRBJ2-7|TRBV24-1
TGTGCCACCAGTGATTTCCCCGTGGGGCAGGGAGGCTCCTACGAGCAGTACTTC
CATSDFPVGQGGSYEQYF
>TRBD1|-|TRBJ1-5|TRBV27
TGTGCCAGCAAGGAGACAGGGGCTACGAACTATCAGCCCCAGCATTTT
CASKETGATNYQPQHF
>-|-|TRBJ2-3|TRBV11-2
TGTGCCAGCAGATCCTTGGGCGCCAATACGCAGTATTTT
CASRSLGANTQYF
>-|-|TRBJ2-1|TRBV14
TGTGCCAGCAGCCAAGTAAGGGCCCCCTACAATGAGCAGTTCTTC
CASSQVRAPYNEQFF
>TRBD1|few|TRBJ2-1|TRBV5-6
TGTGCCAGCAGCTTCGGGACAGGGCTTGACAATGAGCAGTTCTTC
CASSFGTGLDNEQFF
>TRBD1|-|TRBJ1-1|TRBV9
TGTGCCAGCAGCGTAGGGACAGGAGTCATGAACACTGAAGCTTTCTTT
CASSVGTGVMNTEAFF
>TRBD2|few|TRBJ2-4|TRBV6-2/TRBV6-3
TGTGCCAGCAGCCTCCGGACCCTTAGCGGGACGGGCATTCAGTACTTC
CASSLRTLSGTGIQYF
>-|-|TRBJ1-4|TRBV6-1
TGTGCCAGCAGCCAGCGTACAGTAAATGAAAAACTGTTTTTT
CASSQRTVNEKLFF
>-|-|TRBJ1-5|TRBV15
TGTGCCACCAGCACTGACGGTAGCAATCAGCCCCAGCATTTT
CATSTDGSNQPQHF
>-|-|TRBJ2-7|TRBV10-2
TGCGCCAGCAGTCTCGAAGGACAGCGACAGTACTTC
CASSLEGQRQYF
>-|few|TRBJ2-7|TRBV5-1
TGCGCCAGCAGCTCCGCGCGCGAGCAGTACTTC
CASSSAREQYF
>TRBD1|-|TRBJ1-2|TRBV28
TGTGCCATCGGGGACAGGGGGGAGAACTATGGCTACACCTTC
CAIGDRGENYGYTF
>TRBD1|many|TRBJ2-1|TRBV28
TGTGCCAGCAGTCCGGGACAGGGGACTTACAATGAGCAGTTCTTC
CASSPGQGTYNEQFF
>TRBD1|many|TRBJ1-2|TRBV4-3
TGCGCCAGCAGCCGCAACCGGGACAGCTATGGCTACACCTTC
CASSRNRDSYGYTF
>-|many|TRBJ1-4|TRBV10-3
TGTGCCATCAGTGGTAGTGGCGGACGGCAGGGCGGTGAAAAACTGTTTTTT
CAISGSGGRQGGEKLFF
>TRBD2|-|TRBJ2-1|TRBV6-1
TGTGCCAGCAATCCGGGACTAGCGAACTACAATGAGCAGTTCTTC
CASNPGLANYNEQFF
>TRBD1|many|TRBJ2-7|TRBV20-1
TGCAGTGCTAGATCTTATCCGGGACAGAGCTCCTCCTACGAGCAGTACTTC
CSARSYPGQSSSYEQYF
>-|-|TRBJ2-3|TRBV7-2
TGTGCCAGCAGCTTACAGGGGGGGAGCACAGATACGCAGTATTTT
CASSLQGGSTDTQYF
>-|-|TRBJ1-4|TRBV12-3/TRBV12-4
TGTGCCAGCAGTTCGTACAGGGCCGGTGAAAAACTGTTTTTT
CASSSYRAGEKLFF
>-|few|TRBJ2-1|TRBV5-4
TGTGCCAGCAGCCGCGATGGGTCCCCAGGGGATGAGCAGTTCTTC
CASSRDGSPGDEQFF
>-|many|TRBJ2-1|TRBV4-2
TGTGCCAGCAGCCAAGATATGGCTAGCCGGTCCTACAATGAGCAGTTCTTC
CASSQDMASRSYNEQFF
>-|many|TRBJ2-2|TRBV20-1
TGCAGTGCTAGAGATTGGCCTAGCTGGGACACCGGGGAGCTGTTTTTT
CSARDWPSWDTGELFF
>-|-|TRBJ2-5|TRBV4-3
TGCGCCAGCAGCCAAGATATCGGACTTCGGGAGACCCAGTACTTC
CASSQDIGLRETQYF
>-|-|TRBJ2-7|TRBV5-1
TGCGCCAGCAGCTTGGATGCAGGTAACTACGAGCAGTACTTC
CASSLDAGNYEQYF
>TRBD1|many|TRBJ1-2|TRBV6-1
TGTGCCAGCAGCTCCTTATCAGGACAGGGGGACTATGGCTACACCTTC
CASSSLSGQGDYGYTF
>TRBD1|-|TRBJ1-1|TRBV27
TGTGCCAGCCGCCTGACAGGGGCCGGTAAAGAAGCTTTCTTT
CASRLTGAGKEAFF
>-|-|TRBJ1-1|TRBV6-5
TGTGCCAGCAGTTACTCGATTCGCTACAGGGCAGGCACTGAAGCTTTCTTT
CASSYSIRYRAGTEAFF
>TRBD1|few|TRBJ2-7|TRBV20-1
TGCAGTGCTAGTCGAACAGGGGGCCTCTACGAGCAGTACTTC
CSASRTGGLYEQYF
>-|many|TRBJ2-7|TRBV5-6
TGTGCCAGCAGCTTCCCGTCAGGGGAGCACGAGCAGTACTTC
CASSFPSGEHEQYF
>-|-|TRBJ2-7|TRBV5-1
TGCGCCAGCAGCAATTCTAGGACCACACAGGACACCTACGAGCAGTACTTC
CASSNSRTTQDTYEQYF
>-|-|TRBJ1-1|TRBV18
TGTGCCAGCTCACCATTACCACAGGTACTTAACACTGAAGCTTTCTTT
CASSPLPQVLNTEAFF
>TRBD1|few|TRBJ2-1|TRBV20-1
TGCACCGGAGGGACAGGGGCGATCAATAAGCAGTTCTTC
CTGGTGAINKQFF
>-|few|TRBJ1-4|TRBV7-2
TGTGCCAGCAGCACAACCGGCCCAGGCCGAAATGAAAAACTGTTTTTT
CASSTTGPGRNEKLFF
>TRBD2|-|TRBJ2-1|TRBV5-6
TGTGCCAGCAGCTTGGTTAGCGGGAGCAATGAGCAGTTCTTC
CASSLVSGSNEQFF
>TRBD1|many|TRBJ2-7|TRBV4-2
TGTGCCAGCAGCCAAGGGGGGACAGGGACCTACGAGCAGTACTTC
CASSQGGTGTYEQYF
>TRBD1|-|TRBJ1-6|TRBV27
TGTGCCAGCAGTTTAACGGGACAGATCTATCCACCCCTCCACTTT
CASSLTGQIYPPLHF
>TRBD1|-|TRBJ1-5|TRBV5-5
TGTGCCAGCAGCCCCGGGACAGAGGGTTGGCCCCAGCATTTT
CASSPGTEGWPQHF
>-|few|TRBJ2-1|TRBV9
TGTGCCAGCAGCGCGTCTACAGACTCCCCTAATGAGCAGTTCTTC
CASSASTDSPNEQFF
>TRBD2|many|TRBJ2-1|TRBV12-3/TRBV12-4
TGTGCCAGCAGCTCAAATCCGACTAGCGATGAGCAGTTCTTC
CASSSNPTSDEQFF
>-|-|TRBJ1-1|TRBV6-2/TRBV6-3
TGTGCCAGCAGTTACGAGGCTACCTTCACTGAAGCTTTCTTT
CASSYEATFTEAFF
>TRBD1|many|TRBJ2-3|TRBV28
TGTGCCAGCAGTGCGACCGGGACAGGGCCCACAGATACGCAGTATTTT
CASSATGTGPTDTQYF
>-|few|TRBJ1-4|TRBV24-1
TGTGCCACCAAGTCAGCAGGGTCAGTAAGGAATGAAAAACTGTTTTTT
CATKSAGSVRNEKLFF
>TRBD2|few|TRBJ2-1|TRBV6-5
TGTGCCAGCAGTTTGTCTAGCGGGGGCCGCAGCTCCTACAATGAGCAGTTCTTC
CASSLSSGGRSSYNEQFF
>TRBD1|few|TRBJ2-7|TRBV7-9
TGTGCCAGCAGCTTAGGGGACAGGGGTAGCAACGAGCAGTACTTC
CASSLGDRGSNEQYF
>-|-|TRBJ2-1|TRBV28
TGTGCCAGCGGTGCCCCAGGCGTCTCCTACAATGAGCAGTTCTTC
CASGAPGVSYNEQFF
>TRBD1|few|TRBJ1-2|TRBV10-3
TGTGCCATCAGTGAGTCGAAGGGGCAGGGGGCTCACTATGGCTACACCTTC
CAISESKGQGAHYGYTF
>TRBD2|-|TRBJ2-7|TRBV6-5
TGTGCCAGCAGTTACTCGATAACTAGCGGGAGATCCTACGAGCAGTACTTC
CASSYSITSGRSYEQYF
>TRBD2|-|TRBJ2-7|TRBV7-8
TGTGCCAGCAGCTTCCTCCGACCGGGACTAGCGAAGTTCGAGCAGTACTTC
CASSFLRPGLAKFEQYF
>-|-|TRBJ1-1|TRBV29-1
TGCAGCGTTGAAGAAGGGGGTGGGACTGAAGCTTTCTTT
CSVEEGGGTEAFF
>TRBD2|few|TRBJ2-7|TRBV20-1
TGCAGTGCGGAACTAGCGTCTCTCTACGAGCAGTACTTC
CSAELASLYEQYF
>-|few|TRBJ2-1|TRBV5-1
TGCGCCAGCAGCTTGGCTCTCCAGGCCTCCCGCTCCTACAATGAGCAGTTCTTC
CASSLALQASRSYNEQFF